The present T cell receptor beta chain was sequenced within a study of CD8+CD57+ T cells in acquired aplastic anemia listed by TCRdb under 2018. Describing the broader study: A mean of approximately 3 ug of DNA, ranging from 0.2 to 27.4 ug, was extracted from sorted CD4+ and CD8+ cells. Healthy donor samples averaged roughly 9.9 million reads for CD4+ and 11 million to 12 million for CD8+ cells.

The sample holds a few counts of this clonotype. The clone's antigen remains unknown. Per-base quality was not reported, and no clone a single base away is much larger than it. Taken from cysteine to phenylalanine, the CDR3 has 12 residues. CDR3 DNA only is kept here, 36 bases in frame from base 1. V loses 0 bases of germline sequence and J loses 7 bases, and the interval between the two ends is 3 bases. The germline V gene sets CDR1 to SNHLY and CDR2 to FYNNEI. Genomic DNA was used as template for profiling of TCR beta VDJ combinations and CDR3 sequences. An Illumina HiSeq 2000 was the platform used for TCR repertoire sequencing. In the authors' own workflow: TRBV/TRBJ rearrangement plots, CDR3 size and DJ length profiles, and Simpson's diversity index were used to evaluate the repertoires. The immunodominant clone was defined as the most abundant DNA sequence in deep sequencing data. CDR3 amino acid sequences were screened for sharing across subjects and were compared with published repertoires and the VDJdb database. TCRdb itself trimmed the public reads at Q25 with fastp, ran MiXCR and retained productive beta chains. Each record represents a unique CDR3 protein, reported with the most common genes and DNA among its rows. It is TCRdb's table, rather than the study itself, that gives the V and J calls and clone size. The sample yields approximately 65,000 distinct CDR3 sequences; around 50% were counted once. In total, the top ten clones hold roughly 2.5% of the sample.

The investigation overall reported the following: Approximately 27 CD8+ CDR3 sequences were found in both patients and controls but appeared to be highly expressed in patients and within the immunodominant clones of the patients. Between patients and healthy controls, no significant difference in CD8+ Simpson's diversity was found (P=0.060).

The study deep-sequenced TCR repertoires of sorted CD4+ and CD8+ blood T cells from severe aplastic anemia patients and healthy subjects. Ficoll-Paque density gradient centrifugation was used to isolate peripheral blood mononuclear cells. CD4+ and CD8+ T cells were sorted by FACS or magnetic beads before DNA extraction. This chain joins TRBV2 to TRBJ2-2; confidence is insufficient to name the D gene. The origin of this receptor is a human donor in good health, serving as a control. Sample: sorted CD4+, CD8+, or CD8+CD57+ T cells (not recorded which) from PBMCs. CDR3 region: CASSEAIGELFF. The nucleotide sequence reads TGTGCCAGCAGTGAAGCGATCGGGGAGCTGTTTTTT.